This entry lists 10 T cell receptor beta chains sequenced from one sample in a study of T cells in tumors after PD-1 blockade. The data were produced by immunoSEQ multiplex PCR, yet TCRdb's version contains in-frame clones alone and is incomplete. Here the sample spans about 47,000 clones, nearly 80% being singletons. The specimen was PBMCs, collected before anti-PD-1 treatment. These receptors came from a human donor with basal cell carcinoma.

The chain uses TRBV7-2 and TRBJ1-1, with D tentatively TRBD1 (5 bases). CDR3 length: 14 amino acids. Between the trimmed V and J ends, which lost 5 bases and 1 base, there was a span of 11 bases. Germline CDR1 SGHTA, CDR2 FQGNSA. CDR3 nucleotides: TGTGCCAGCAGCCGGCAGGGAGCGAACACTGAAGCTTTCTTT. It translates to CASSRQGANTEAFF.

This clone was counted between two and nine times. The rearrangement joins TRBV7-6 to TRBJ2-3, with a possible D match to TRBD2 (6 bases). In germline, CDR1 is SGHVS, CDR2 FNYEAQ. V was pared by 5 bases and J by 0 bases, with 15 bases between. The CDR3 is 16 amino acids. The CDR3 DNA sequence: TGTGCCAGCAGCCCCGGACGGGGGTTTAGCACAGATACGCAGTATTTT. As protein: CASSPGRGFSTDTQYF.

This clone has a handful of counts. CDR3 coding DNA: TGCGCCAGCAGCAAGGCCGTAGTTAGCGGGAGTGGGGAGACCCAGTACTTC. This codes for CASSKAVVSGSGETQYF. The chain joins TRBV5-1 to TRBJ2-5, with 9 positions matching TRBD2. Per the germline V gene, CDR1 is SGHRS and CDR2 is YFSETQ. V shed 4 bases and J 5 bases; nucleotides not matched to a gene: 15. The CDR3 runs 17 residues.

The chain uses TRBV10-3 and TRBJ1-1, with D unresolved. Trimming pared 7 bases from V and 4 bases from J, leaving 22 bases between. The germline CDR1 and CDR2 sequences are ENHRY and SYGVKD. CDR3 length equals 16 residues. The CDR3 bases are TGTGCCATCACCCAGGACCCCCCACGGGTAGGCACTGAAGCTTTCTTT. This translates into CAITQDPPRVGTEAFF.

This chain joins TRBV30 and TRBJ2-7; D is perhaps TRBD1 (5 bases). CDR3 length equals 12 residues. Trimming removed 2 bases from V and 4 bases from J, with 9 bases in between. Per germline, CDR1 GTSNPN and CDR2 SVGIG (reference sequence). The CDR3 loop reads CAWSLQAYEQYF. For the CDR3, the DNA is TGTGCCTGGAGTCTACAGGCATACGAGCAGTACTTC. The variable domain in full, with the rest retrieved from reference TRBV30 and TRBJ2-7, is SQTIHQWPATLVQPVGSPLSLECTVEGTSNPNLYWYRQAAGRGLQLLFYSVGIGQISSEVPQNLSASRPQDRQFILSSKKLLLSDSGFYLCAWSLQAYEQYFGPGTRLTVT.

This clone appeared a few times. The chain recombines TRBV11-3 with TRBJ2-2; 11 bases align to TRBD1. The length of the CDR3 is 15 residues. Germline values: CDR1 SGHNT, CDR2 YENEEA. The V gene end was trimmed by 6 bases and the J gene end by 7 bases; junction bases not matched to a gene: 7. CDR3 region: CASSRGQGAIGELFF. The CDR3 DNA reads as TGTGCCAGCAGTCGCGGACAGGGGGCAATCGGGGAGCTGTTTTTT.

J is TRBJ2-5 and V is TRBV2; D could derive from TRBD1 or TRBD2 (6 bases each). V was shortened by 7 bases and J by 5 bases, with 14 bases between the two germline ends. CDR1 is SNHLY, CDR2 FYNNEI, per germline. The CDR3 extends over 13 amino acids. The CDR3 sequence is CASIRGSGETQYF. The CDR3 bases are TGTGCCAGCATCAGGGGAAGCGGGGAGACCCAGTACTTC.

The DNA of the CDR3 is TGTGCCAGCAGACCGACCCGGACTAGCGGGAGCACAGATACGCAGTATTTT. This encodes CASRPTRTSGSTDTQYF. The chain uses TRBV7-9 and TRBJ2-3; 11 positions match TRBD2. This CDR3 region has 17 residues. J gave up 0 bases and V 6 bases, and 8 bases lay outside the gene matches. In germline, CDR1 is SEHNR, CDR2 FQNEAQ (reference sequence).

The rearrangement links TRBV5-6 to TRBJ2-1, with D perhaps TRBD1 (6 bases). The CDR3 spans 13 residues. V was clipped by 4 bases and J by 15 bases, with 20 bases between them. Per germline, CDR1 SGHDT and CDR2 YYEEEE. CDR3 residues: CASSLHRAGAPFF. Written as DNA, the CDR3 is TGTGCCAGCAGCCTTCACAGGGCCGGCGCTCCGTTCTTC.

The rearrangement joins TRBV2 to TRBJ2-1, with TRBD2 matching over 10 bases. V lost 1 base, J lost 4 bases, and 4 bases stayed unmatched. Germline lookup yields CDR1 SNHLY and CDR2 FYNNEI. The length of the CDR3 is 16 residues. The CDR3 is CASSEEAGGGYNEQFF. The CDR3 DNA reads TGTGCCAGCAGTGAAGAAGCGGGAGGGGGGTACAATGAGCAGTTCTTC.